This passage covers 29 T cell receptor beta chains from one sample sequenced in a study of shared clonotypes between healthy human individuals. The assay was immunoSEQ multiplex PCR, and TCRdb's table has in-frame clones only and misses some. This sample has around 2,000,000 clones, with about 92% found just once. CD8 cells classed as naive were CD45RO-negative and positively selected for CCR7, excluding terminally differentiated effector memory CD45RA+ cells. The sequencing input was naive CD8+ T cells from PBMCs. These receptors all come from a man younger than 35 in good health. Some clones in this sample may be carry-over from other donors' samples.

V usage is TRBV30 and J usage is TRBJ1-1, with D possibly matching TRBD1 (5 bases). Germline V gives CDR1 GTSNPN, CDR2 SVGIG (reference sequence). The length of the CDR3 is 11 residues. The V end was cut by 4 bases, the J end by 10 bases, with 13 bases between. CDR3 loop: CAWTLWGGAFF. The CDR3 nucleotides are TGTGCCTGGACGTTATGGGGGGGAGCTTTCTTT.

The rearrangement joins TRBV5-1 to TRBJ2-1; 8 positions agree with TRBD2. The CDR3 has 20 residues. Germline V CDR1 and CDR2: SGHRS, YFSETQ. J gave up 4 bases and V 4 bases, and 22 bases lay outside the gene matches. The DNA of the CDR3 is TGCGCCAGCAGCCCCCTGGAGTTCCTAAAGGGGTTAGCGGGGTACAATGAGCAGTTCTTC. Translation: CASSPLEFLKGLAGYNEQFF.

Here the CDR3 reads CASSHPGGGNQPQHF. CDR3 in DNA: TGCGCCAGCAGCCATCCAGGGGGAGGCAATCAGCCCCAGCATTTT. V gene TRBV4-1 combines with J gene TRBJ1-5; 7 positions match TRBD1. The J segment lost 2 bases and the V segment lost 3 bases, leaving 4 bases of the junction unmatched. Per the germline V gene, CDR1 is MGHRA and CDR2 is YSYEKL. This CDR3 is built from 15 residues.

Of note for this clone: The same CDR3 also results from other DNA sequences found in this sample. The rearrangement uses TRBV27 and TRBJ2-3, with 10 bases lining up with TRBD2. Germline V lookup: CDR1 MNHEY, CDR2 SMNVEV (reference sequence). The CDR3 runs 15 residues. The ends lost 5 bases at V and 3 bases at J; junction bases unmatched: 5. The CDR3 protein is CASSPGLALTDTQYF. DNA of the CDR3: TGTGCCAGCAGTCCGGGACTAGCGCTAACAGATACGCAGTATTTT.

The V call is TRBV9, the J call TRBJ2-1; TRBD2 agrees at 9 bases. Germline CDR1 is SGDLS and CDR2 is YYNGEE. With V trimmed by 3 bases and J by 4 bases, 8 bases remained unmatched. The CDR3 is 16 residues long. The CDR3 DNA sequence: TGTGCCAGCAGCGGACCTGGGACTAGCTCTTACAATGAGCAGTTCTTC. It encodes CASSGPGTSSYNEQFF. The complete variable domain, with remaining parts taken from reference TRBV9 and TRBJ2-1, reads DSGVTQTPKHLITATGQRVTLRCSPRSGDLSVYWYQQSLDQGLQFLIQYYNGEERAKGNILERFSAQQFPDLHSELNLSSLELGDSALYFCASSGPGTSSYNEQFFGPGTRLTVL.

The chain carries TRBV4-1 and TRBJ1-2, with no clear D. V lost 4 bases, J lost 7 bases, and 13 bases lay in between. Germline V gene lookup returns CDR1 MGHRA and CDR2 YSYEKL. The CDR3 is 13 residues long. CDR3 coding DNA: TGCGCCAGCAGCCGACCAGCGGTGGGTGGCTACACCTTC. It encodes CASSRPAVGGYTF.

This chain joins TRBV6-1 and TRBJ2-1; TRBD1 matches 7 bases. CDR3 length: 15 residues. Per the germline V gene, CDR1 is MNHNS and CDR2 is SASEGT. V was clipped by 6 bases and J by 3 bases; unmatched bases: 8. The CDR3, as DNA: TGTGCCAGCAGAGAACAGGGGAACGGCTACAATGAGCAGTTCTTC. Translation gives CASREQGNGYNEQFF.

The chain recombines TRBV7-2 with TRBJ2-1, with D unclear. V was trimmed by 4 bases and J by 5 bases, leaving 12 bases between them. Germline values: CDR1 SGHTA, CDR2 FQGNSA. The CDR3 sequence is 14 residues long. The CDR3 here is CASSWLAENNEQFF. In DNA, the CDR3 is TGTGCCAGCAGCTGGCTCGCGGAAAACAATGAGCAGTTCTTC.

Of note for this clone: Other DNA sequences in the sample encode the same CDR3. The rearrangement joins TRBV27 to TRBJ1-1, with TRBD1 as a possible D gene (5 bases). Trimming took 5 bases from V and 1 from J, leaving 8 bases between them. The germline CDR1 and CDR2 sequences are MNHEY and SMNVEV (reference sequence). CDR3 size: 13 residues. The CDR3 here is CASSPRANTEAFF. In DNA, the CDR3 is TGTGCCAGCAGTCCCAGGGCGAACACTGAAGCTTTCTTT.

J is TRBJ2-5 and V is TRBV11-2, with TRBD1 matching 9 bases. The DNA end is more similar to TRBJ2-7, so the J call may be wrong. This CDR3 has 13 residues. Germline CDR1 is SGHAT and CDR2 is FQNNGV. This chain's CDR3 is CASSLGTGYEQYF. The CDR3 DNA follows: TGTGCCAGCAGCCTCGGGACAGGGTACGAGCAGTACTTC.

DNA for the CDR3: TGTGCCAGCAGCAATACACCGACTAGCGGGAGGGGTTACAATGAGCAGTTCTTC. Translating it yields CASSNTPTSGRGYNEQFF. J is TRBJ2-1 and V is TRBV9; 14 bases line up with TRBD2. Germline CDR1 reads SGDLS; CDR2 reads YYNGEE. The CDR3 is 18 residues long. V lost 4 bases, J lost 4 bases, and 10 bases stayed unmatched.

The DNA of the CDR3 is TGCGCCAGCAGCACCGACCCAGGGGAGTACACTGAAGCTTTCTTT. It encodes CASSTDPGEYTEAFF. The V and J genes are TRBV5-1 and TRBJ1-1, with TRBD1 as a possible D gene (6 bases). The CDR3 loop spans 15 amino acids. Germline CDR1 and CDR2: SGHRS and YFSETQ. The V gene lost 4 bases and the J gene lost 3 bases, with 16 bases spanning the gap.

The rearrangement links TRBV19 to TRBJ2-3; possibly TRBD2 for D (6 bases). The CDR3 runs to 15 residues. CDR1 and CDR2 (germline): LNHDA, SQIVND (reference sequence). The V end was cut by 5 bases, the J end by 0 bases, with 12 bases between. The CDR3 DNA reads TGTGCCAGTAGTCGGTCGGCGGGGAGCACAGATACGCAGTATTTT. It codes for CASSRSAGSTDTQYF.

This clone was seen once. The chain uses TRBV6-1 and TRBJ2-7, with TRBD1 matching over 8 bases. The germline V gene has CDR1 MNHNS and CDR2 SASEGT. There are 15 residues in the CDR3. Trimming cost V 3 bases and J 5 bases; bases outside gene matches: 9. The CDR3 DNA reads TGTGCCAGCAGTGACCAGACAGGGGCTTTTGACGAGCAGTACTTC. As protein: CASSDQTGAFDEQYF.

This rearrangement joins TRBV7-6 to TRBJ1-1; the D is unclear. Between the trimmed V and J ends, which lost 8 bases and 1 base, there was a span of 11 bases. Germline V gene sequence: CDR1 SGHVS, CDR2 FNYEAQ. The CDR3 sequence is 13 residues long. The CDR3 region has the DNA TGTGCCAGCGCTATTGGAGCGAACACTGAAGCTTTCTTT. Amino acids: CASAIGANTEAFF.

This clone has a single count. The chain combines TRBV4-1 with TRBJ1-5; TRBD1 matches at 7 bases. CDR1 and CDR2 from the germline V gene are MGHRA and YSYEKL. V lost 1 base to trimming and J lost 2 bases; unmatched junction nucleotides: 2. The CDR3 length is 15 residues. The CDR3 DNA sequence: TGCGCCAGCAGCCAAGTCGGACAGGGCAATCAGCCCCAGCATTTT. This translates into CASSQVGQGNQPQHF.

This clone appeared a single time. The chain combines TRBV19 with TRBJ1-2; weak D call: TRBD1 (5 bases). Germline assignment: CDR1 LNHDA and CDR2 SQIVND (reference sequence). V lost 5 bases and J lost 8, with 18 bases in between. This CDR3 is built from 14 residues. CDR3 DNA sequence: TGTGCCAGTAGTCCTGGTGGGGACGGGTTCGGCTACACCTTC. Amino acid sequence: CASSPGGDGFGYTF.

V gene TRBV11-2 combines with J gene TRBJ2-1; the match to TRBD2 covers 8 bases. CDR3 length equals 15 residues. Trimming removed 2 bases from V and 13 bases from J; junction bases left unmatched: 13. The V gene's germline CDR1 is SGHAT and CDR2 FQNNGV. CDR3 in DNA: TGTGCCAGCAGCTTAAGGTTGGGAGCGGGGGACCTCCAGTTCTTC. It encodes CASSLRLGAGDLQFF.

The sample holds one count of this clone. The V and J genes are TRBV7-6 and TRBJ2-7, with 12 positions matching TRBD2. CDR1 is SGHVS, CDR2 FNYEAQ, per germline. After removal of 5 bases from V and 0 bases from J, the junction contained 5 bases not matched to a gene. CDR3 size: 16 residues. CDR3 loop: CASSPKTSGSSYEQYF. As DNA, the CDR3 is TGTGCCAGCAGCCCGAAGACTAGCGGGAGCTCCTACGAGCAGTACTTC.

The chain joins TRBV7-3 to TRBJ2-1; possible D gene TRBD1, 5 bases. The CDR3 consists of 15 residues. Germline CDR1 SGHTA, CDR2 FQGTGA. V gave up 1 base and J gave up 4 bases, with 11 bases separating them. CDR3 region: CASSLIDSPYNEQFF. Here the CDR3 DNA reads TGTGCCAGCAGCTTAATCGACAGCCCATACAATGAGCAGTTCTTC.

With respect to this clone: Other nucleotide sequences in the sample specify the same CDR3. The chain joins TRBV5-1 to TRBJ2-7; D is unclear. Germline CDR1 and CDR2: SGHRS and YFSETQ. This CDR3 contains 13 residues. V lost 2 bases and J 2 bases, leaving 8 bases between the germline ends. The CDR3 reads CASSLGPTYEQYF. In DNA, the CDR3 is TGCGCCAGCAGCTTAGGGCCAACCTACGAGCAGTACTTC.

J is TRBJ2-7 and V is TRBV2; the D gene is possibly TRBD2 (7 bases). CDR1 and CDR2 (germline): SNHLY, FYNNEI. The V end was cut by 7 bases, the J end by 7 bases, with 29 bases between. There are 17 residues in the CDR3. The CDR3 reads CASTPTPLSVGGGEQYF. DNA of the CDR3: TGTGCCAGCACTCCCACCCCCCTTTCGGTAGGGGGGGGTGAGCAGTACTTC.

This chain uses TRBV11-2 with TRBJ2-7, with D hard to call. Trimming left V 6 bases short and J 3 bases short, with 12 bases between. Germline CDR1 reads SGHAT; CDR2 reads FQNNGV. This CDR3 is built from 13 residues. CDR3 in amino acids: CASRRNPSYEQYF. DNA for the CDR3: TGTGCCAGCAGACGAAACCCAAGCTACGAGCAGTACTTC.

The chain employs TRBV28 and TRBJ2-7; 10 positions agree with TRBD2. The CDR3 length is 18 residues. CDR1 is MDHEN and CDR2 is SYDVKM in the germline V gene. J lost 4 bases, V lost 2 bases, and 14 bases had no gene match. The DNA of the CDR3 is TGTGCCAGCAGTTTAGTCAGCGGGAGGGCCCGTAATAATTACGAGCAGTACTTC. Amino acids: CASSLVSGRARNNYEQYF.

A remark on this clone: The identical CDR3 is also encoded by other nucleotide sequences in the sample. The chain recombines TRBV27 with TRBJ1-5; D uncertain. Germline V gives CDR1 MNHEY, CDR2 SMNVEV (reference sequence). This CDR3 is built from 15 residues. V lost 2 bases and J lost 2, with 10 bases in between. CDR3 region: CASSLRGGGNQPQHF. The CDR3 coding sequence is TGTGCCAGCAGTTTAAGAGGCGGGGGCAATCAGCCCCAGCATTTT.

CDR3 sequence: CATSRVTMNTGELFF. CDR3 coding DNA: TGTGCCACCAGCAGAGTGACTATGAACACCGGGGAGCTGTTTTTT. This rearrangement joins TRBV15 to TRBJ2-2; the D gene is possibly TRBD2 (5 bases). From germline, CDR1 is LNHNV and CDR2 YYDKDF (reference sequence). Trimming pared 1 base from V and 1 base from J, leaving 7 bases between. The length of the CDR3 is 15 residues.

This chain joins TRBV5-6 and TRBJ1-4, with TRBD1 matching 7 bases. The CDR3 runs to 15 residues. Trimming at V came to 5 bases and at J to 7 bases, leaving 11 bases not matched to a gene. Germline CDR1 SGHDT, CDR2 YYEEEE. The CDR3 reads CASRNSGGLSEKLFF. DNA of the CDR3: TGTGCCAGCAGGAACTCAGGGGGTTTATCTGAAAAACTGTTTTTT.

This clone was seen once. This sequence joins TRBV19 and TRBJ1-3, with D unresolved. Germline lookup yields CDR1 LNHDA and CDR2 SQIVND (reference sequence). The CDR3 is made up of 15 amino acids. The V and J ends lost 9 bases and 0 bases respectively, with 15 bases between them. For the CDR3, the DNA is TGTGCCAGCCTACCACGGGGTTTCTCTGGAAACACCATATATTTT. Protein sequence: CASLPRGFSGNTIYF.

CDR3 nucleotide sequence: TGCGCCAGCAGCCAAGATCGGTCGGGCCCCGGTGAAGCTTTCTTT. Protein: CASSQDRSGPGEAFF. The chain has TRBV4-1 and TRBJ1-1; D remains ambiguous. This CDR3 contains 15 residues. V was trimmed by 0 bases and J by 7 bases, leaving 15 bases between them. The germline V gene has CDR1 MGHRA and CDR2 YSYEKL.